These 26 T cell receptor beta chains share one sample of origin, sequenced in a study of cytomegalovirus exposure and HLA in healthy donors. PCR used 60 Vbeta primers and 13 Jbeta primers. The assay was immunoSEQ multiplex PCR, and TCRdb's table has in-frame clones only and misses some. The top ten clones hold approximately 5.5% of a sample with tens of thousands of clones, almost 75% of them seen once. The sequenced material came from PBMCs. The receptor source for this set is a man aged 50 to 59 in good health and CMV-seronegative.

Only a few counts were recorded for this clone. V gene TRBV6-6 combines with J gene TRBJ1-3, with 8 bases lining up with TRBD1. The CDR3 has 15 residues. CDR1 and CDR2 from the germline V gene are MNHNY and SVGAGI (reference sequence). V shed 6 bases, J shed 2 bases, and the junction held 6 bases outside the gene matches. The CDR3 DNA reads TGTGCCAGCAGAGCCGGGACAGGAGCTGGAAACACCATATATTTT. The encoded protein is CASRAGTGAGNTIYF.

The chain links TRBV6-5 to TRBJ1-2; 10 positions agree with TRBD1. V was pared by 2 bases and J by 6 bases, with 6 bases of the junction left unmatched. CDR3 length: 15 amino acids. Germline lookup yields CDR1 MNHEY and CDR2 SVGAGI. Here the CDR3 DNA reads TGTGCCAGCAGTTACGGGGACAGGGGTTGGGATGGCTACACCTTC. It translates to CASSYGDRGWDGYTF.

The table lists this clone with a few counts. This chain links TRBV6-1 with TRBJ2-2; D remains unclear. The CDR3 runs to 15 residues. Germline V gene sequence: CDR1 MNHNS, CDR2 SASEGT. Trimming removed 0 bases from V and 5 bases from J, with 10 bases in between. CDR3 DNA: TGTGCCAGCAGTGAAGCTCCGATACGGACCGGGGAGCTGTTTTTT. It codes for CASSEAPIRTGELFF.

This chain connects TRBV6-6 to TRBJ2-2; D remains ambiguous. V gave up 6 bases and J gave up 4 bases, with 6 bases separating them. Germline V gene sequence: CDR1 MNHNY, CDR2 SVGAGI (reference sequence). The CDR3 consists of 12 residues. The CDR3 DNA reads as TGTGCCAGCAGCCACAGCACCGGGGAGCTGTTTTTT. It encodes CASSHSTGELFF.

This chain connects TRBV11-2 to TRBJ2-7; a weak D match, TRBD2 (6 bases). Trimming took off 9 bases at V and 4 bases at J, with 16 bases between the two ends. The CDR3 covers 13 residues. CDR1 is SGHAT and CDR2 is FQNNGV in the germline V gene. The CDR3 DNA sequence: TGTGCCAGTAAAAGCTACGGGGGTTACGAGCAGTACTTC. This codes for CASKSYGGYEQYF.

This clone showed up just a few times. The rearrangement joins TRBV7-9 to TRBJ1-3; tentative D call: TRBD1 (6 bases). V was cut by 4 bases and J by 0 bases, with 10 bases left in between. The CDR3 has 15 residues. Germline V CDR1 and CDR2: SEHNR, FQNEAQ (reference sequence). The CDR3 is CASSSLDSSGNTIYF. The CDR3 DNA is TGTGCCAGCAGCTCTCTGGACAGCTCTGGAAACACCATATATTTT. The variable domain in full, completed from reference TRBV7-9 and TRBJ1-3, reads DTGVSQNPRHKITKRGQNVTFRCDPISEHNRLYWYRQTLGQGPEFLTYFQNEAQLEKSRLLSDRFSAERPKGSFSTLEIQRTEQGDSAMYLCASSSLDSSGNTIYFGEGSWLTVV.

The genes are TRBV15 and TRBJ1-3; possibly TRBD1 for D (5 bases). This CDR3 contains 16 residues. V was shortened by 5 bases and J by 4 bases, with 18 bases between the two germline ends. Germline V gene sequence: CDR1 LNHNV, CDR2 YYDKDF (reference sequence). The CDR3 DNA reads as TGTGCCACCAGCTTGCGGCCCCAGGGATGGGGAAACACCATATATTTT. It encodes CATSLRPQGWGNTIYF.

The chain carries TRBV10-3 and TRBJ1-1; D may be TRBD1 (6 bases). Deletions cut 6 bases from V and 1 base from J, with 6 bases between. The germline CDR1 and CDR2 sequences are ENHRY and SYGVKD. The CDR3 sequence is 12 residues long. CDR3 DNA sequence: TGTGCCATCAGGGGACAGAACACTGAAGCTTTCTTT. Translated: CAIRGQNTEAFF.

This chain joins TRBV5-6 and TRBJ2-5; tentative D call: TRBD1 (6 bases). The germline V and J ends were trimmed by 4 bases and 5 bases, with 21 bases remaining between them. The CDR3 totals 16 residues. Germline V lookup: CDR1 SGHDT, CDR2 YYEEEE. The CDR3 DNA is TGTGCCAGCAGCGTGGGGGCCGGGACGAGGGGGGAGACCCAGTACTTC. It encodes CASSVGAGTRGETQYF. Full variable domain (missing parts from reference TRBV5-6 and TRBJ2-5): DAGVTQSPTHLIKTRGQQVTLRCSPKSGHDTVSWYQQALGQGPQFIFQYYEEEERQRGNFPDRFSGHQFPNYSSELNVNALLLGDSALYLCASSVGAGTRGETQYFGPGTRLLVL.

The rearrangement joins TRBV5-1 to TRBJ1-3; possible D gene TRBD1, 5 bases. Germline V gene data show CDR1 as SGHRS and CDR2 as YFSETQ. The length of the CDR3 is 16 residues. V lost 0 bases to trimming and J lost 0 bases, with 10 bases between them. This CDR3 reads CASSLEPGHSGNTIYF. The DNA for the CDR3 is TGCGCCAGCAGCTTGGAGCCAGGGCACTCTGGAAACACCATATATTTT. Together with reference TRBV5-1 and TRBJ1-3, the CDR3 gives the full variable domain: KAGVTQTPRYLIKTRGQQVTLSCSPISGHRSVSWYQQTPGQGLQFLFEYFSETQRNKGNFPGRFSGRQFSNSRSEMNVSTLELGDSALYLCASSLEPGHSGNTIYFGEGSWLTVV.

V usage is TRBV6-5 and J usage is TRBJ2-2; TRBD2 might be the D (5 bases). V was pared by 7 bases and J by 4 bases, with 13 bases between. The CDR3 loop spans 14 amino acids. The V gene's germline CDR1 is MNHEY and CDR2 SVGAGI. The CDR3 DNA reads TGTGCCAGCACCCAGCGGCGATCCACCGGGGAGCTGTTTTTT. This translates into CASTQRRSTGELFF.

This clone was observed a few times. The junction departs from germline at one end; a sequencing error may be responsible. The chain is built from TRBV10-3 and TRBJ2-5, with 7 bases that match TRBD1. The CDR3 is 15 amino acids. CDR1 and CDR2 from the germline V gene are ENHRY and SYGVKD. The CDR3 here is CASSYYGTAQETQYF. The CDR3 DNA follows: TGTGCCAGCAGTTACTATGGGACAGCCCAAGAGACCCAGTACTTC.

The V gene is TRBV5-1, the J gene TRBJ2-1, with D possibly matching TRBD2 (6 bases). This CDR3 region has 15 residues. Trimming cost V 4 bases and J 15 bases, with 26 bases left between them. Germline CDR1 and CDR2: SGHRS and YFSETQ. The CDR3: CASSPRAGGDLSPFF. The CDR3 DNA reads TGCGCCAGCAGCCCCCGGGCAGGAGGGGATCTTTCCCCGTTCTTC.

The chain joins TRBV6-5 to TRBJ1-4; 7 bases match TRBD1. The CDR3 length is 13 residues. Germline CDR1 MNHEY, CDR2 SVGAGI. J gave up 8 bases and V 6 bases, and 6 bases lay outside the gene matches. CDR3 residues: CASRLTGDEKLFF. In DNA form, the CDR3 reads TGTGCCAGCAGACTAACAGGGGACGAAAAACTGTTTTTT.

The gene calls are TRBV21-1 and TRBJ1-2; the table's TRBD1 call for D was not verified on the DNA. TRBV21-1 is an annotated pseudogene. CDR3 length: 14 amino acids. DNA for the CDR3: TGTGCCAGCAGCACCACGGTAAGGGGGCATGGCTACACCTTC. It specifies CASSTTVRGHGYTF.

The CDR3: CASSWKRGPYEQYF. Written as DNA, the CDR3 is TGTGCCAGCAGCTGGAAGCGGGGGCCCTACGAGCAGTACTTC. The gene calls are TRBV7-8 and TRBJ2-7; 8 nucleotides align to TRBD2. This CDR3 is built from 14 residues. Unmatched junction bases numbered 4, after V lost 4 bases and J lost 2 bases. Germline values: CDR1 SGHVS, CDR2 FQNEAQ.

V and J are TRBV9 and TRBJ2-1; TRBD2 matches at 8 bases. The junction had 14 bases not matched to a gene; V was cut back by 3 bases and J by 0 bases. This CDR3 is built from 19 residues. Germline V gives CDR1 SGDLS, CDR2 YYNGEE. The chain's CDR3 is CASSARRGGAVISYNEQFF. CDR3 DNA sequence: TGTGCCAGCAGCGCCCGACGGGGGGGAGCGGTGATCTCCTACAATGAGCAGTTCTTC.

Relative to its sample, this clone is medium-sized. J is TRBJ1-2 and V is TRBV6-9; 7 bases map to TRBD1. Looked up from germline, CDR1 is MNHGY and CDR2 is SVAAGI. This CDR3 region has 14 residues. After removal of 8 bases from V and 8 bases from J, the junction contained 14 bases not matched to a gene. CDR3 region: CASFWGDSRSGYTF. In DNA, the CDR3 is TGTGCCAGCTTCTGGGGGGACAGTCGTAGCGGCTACACCTTC.

V is TRBV5-1 and J is TRBJ1-2; D is uncertain. V lost 0 bases and J 1 base, leaving 19 bases between the germline ends. From germline, CDR1 is SGHRS and CDR2 YFSETQ. The CDR3 extends over 18 amino acids. This CDR3 is CASSLALGGRRINYGYTF. For the CDR3, the DNA is TGCGCCAGCAGCTTGGCGTTGGGAGGACGGCGGATTAACTATGGCTACACCTTC.

The chain uses TRBV15 and TRBJ1-1; D is uncertain. Trimming pared 4 bases from V and 0 bases from J, leaving 9 bases between. CDR1 is LNHNV and CDR2 is YYDKDF in the germline V gene (reference sequence). This CDR3 has 14 residues. The CDR3 here is CATSKRGMNTEAFF. The CDR3 DNA reads as TGTGCCACCAGCAAACGAGGAATGAACACTGAAGCTTTCTTT.

The chain employs TRBV6-6 and TRBJ2-5, with a possible D match to TRBD2 (6 bases). This CDR3 region has 15 residues. V gave up 5 bases and J gave up 5 bases, with 18 bases separating them. Germline lookup yields CDR1 MNHNY and CDR2 SVGAGI (reference sequence). The CDR3 loop reads CASSNLRGAIETQYF. In DNA, the CDR3 is TGTGCCAGCAGTAACCTCCGCGGGGCTATCGAGACCCAGTACTTC.

This clone was recorded a few times. This sequence joins TRBV5-6 and TRBJ1-4, with D uncertain. There are 13 residues in the CDR3. Trimming shortened V by 4 bases and J by 8 bases, and 12 bases separated the two germline ends. Germline V lookup: CDR1 SGHDT, CDR2 YYEEEE. CDR3 amino acids: CASSPAEGEKLFF. The CDR3 region has the DNA TGTGCCAGCAGCCCGGCGGAGGGCGAAAAACTGTTTTTT.

The rearrangement joins TRBV5-1 to TRBJ1-3, with 7 bases that match TRBD1. The V gene's germline CDR1 is SGHRS and CDR2 YFSETQ. CDR3 length: 16 residues. The V and J ends lost 1 base and 0 bases, in that order; junction bases with no gene match: 4. The CDR3 here is CASSLTGEPSGNTIYF. CDR3 sequence (DNA): TGCGCCAGCAGCTTGACAGGGGAGCCCTCTGGAAACACCATATATTTT. Using reference TRBV5-1 and TRBJ1-3 for the parts outside the CDR3, the full variable domain is KAGVTQTPRYLIKTRGQQVTLSCSPISGHRSVSWYQQTPGQGLQFLFEYFSETQRNKGNFPGRFSGRQFSNSRSEMNVSTLELGDSALYLCASSLTGEPSGNTIYFGEGSWLTVV.

This clone was observed a few times. V gene TRBV6-1 combines with J gene TRBJ2-1, with TRBD2 matching 14 bases. V dropped 1 base and J dropped 8; count of bases not matched to a gene: 10. The CDR3 contains 18 residues. Germline V gene sequence: CDR1 MNHNS, CDR2 SASEGT. The CDR3 loop is CASSEVDPGLAGEDEQFF. The CDR3 coding sequence is TGTGCCAGCAGTGAAGTAGATCCGGGACTAGCGGGGGAGGATGAGCAGTTCTTC.

CDR3: CASSVTGAPFRSETQYF. The CDR3 coding sequence is TGTGCCAGTAGTGTAACAGGGGCCCCTTTTAGGTCAGAGACCCAGTACTTC. The chain links TRBV19 to TRBJ2-5; the match to TRBD1 covers 7 bases. This CDR3 region has 17 residues. V lost 5 bases and J lost 4; bases outside the gene matches: 16. Looked up from germline, CDR1 is LNHDA and CDR2 is SQIVND (reference sequence). Using reference TRBV19 and TRBJ2-5 for the parts outside the CDR3, the full variable domain is DGGITQSPKYLFRKEGQNVTLSCEQNLNHDAMYWYRQDPGQGLRLIYYSQIVNDFQKGDIAEGYSVSREKKESFPLTVTSAQKNPTAFYLCASSVTGAPFRSETQYFGPGTRLLVL.

The rearrangement uses TRBV11-2 and TRBJ2-3; D perhaps matches TRBD2 (6 bases). V dropped 1 base and J dropped 4 bases, with 12 bases sitting between them. Germline V CDR1 and CDR2: SGHAT, FQNNGV. The CDR3 runs to 15 residues. The CDR3 reads CASSLAPRLADTQYF. CDR3 coding DNA: TGTGCCAGCAGCTTAGCCCCTAGACTAGCAGATACGCAGTATTTT.